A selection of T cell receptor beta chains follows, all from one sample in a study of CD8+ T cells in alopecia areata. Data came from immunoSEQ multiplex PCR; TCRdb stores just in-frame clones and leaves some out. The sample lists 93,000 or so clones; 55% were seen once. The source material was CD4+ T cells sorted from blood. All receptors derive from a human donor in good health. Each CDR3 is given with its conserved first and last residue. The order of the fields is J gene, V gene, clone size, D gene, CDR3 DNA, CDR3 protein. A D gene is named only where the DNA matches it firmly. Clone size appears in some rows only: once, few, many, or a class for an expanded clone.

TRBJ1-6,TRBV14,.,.,TGTGCCAGCAGCCAGATGGGACCGAGTTCACCCCTCCACTTT,CASSQMGPSSPLHF
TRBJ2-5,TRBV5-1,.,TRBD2,TGCGCCAGCAGCTTGAATAGCGGGGTAAAAGAGACCCAGTACTTC,CASSLNSGVKETQYF
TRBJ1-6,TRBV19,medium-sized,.,TGTGCCAGTAGTATGGTCCAGGTTTACTCACCCCTCCACTTT,CASSMVQVYSPLHF
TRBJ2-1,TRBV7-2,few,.,TGTGCCAGCAGCTCCTCTAGCTACAATGAGCAGTTCTTC,CASSSSSYNEQFF
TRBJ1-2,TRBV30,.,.,TGTGCCTGCGGGACGGGCCTCGGCTATGGCTACACCTTC,CACGTGLGYGYTF
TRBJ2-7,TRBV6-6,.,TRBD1,TGTGCCAGCAGCGGACAGGGGGGGAACTACGAGCAGTACTTC,CASSGQGGNYEQYF
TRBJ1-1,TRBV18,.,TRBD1,TGTGCCAGCTCACCATCGAAGACAGGGGTGACTGAAGCTTTCTTT,CASSPSKTGVTEAFF
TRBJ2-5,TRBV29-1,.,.,TGCAGCGTGGGACGCCAAGAGACCCAGTACTTC,CSVGRQETQYF
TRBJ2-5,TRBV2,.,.,TGTGCCAGCAGTAATGTAGGGGCCGAGGGAGAGACCCAGTACTTC,CASSNVGAEGETQYF
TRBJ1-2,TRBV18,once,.,TGTGCCAGCTCACCACCGACACTTAACTATGGCTACACCTTC,CASSPPTLNYGYTF
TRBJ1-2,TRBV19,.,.,TGTGCCAGTAGGGGGGCCAGGGAGTCCTATGGCTACACCTTC,CASRGARESYGYTF
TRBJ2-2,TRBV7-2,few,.,TGTGCCAGCAGCCGCTCGGGGACGGAGACCGGGGAGCTGTTTTTT,CASSRSGTETGELFF
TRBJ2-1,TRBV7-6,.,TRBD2,TGTGCCAGCAGCCAGGGGACTAGCGTTTCCTACAATGAGCAGTTCTTC,CASSQGTSVSYNEQFF
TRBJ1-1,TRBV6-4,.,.,TGTGCCAGCAGTGAGCAGCAGAACACTGAAGCTTTCTTT,CASSEQQNTEAFF
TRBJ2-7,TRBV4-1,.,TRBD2,TGCGCCAGCAGCCAAGTGAACGGGGGGGACCCCTACGAGCAGTACTTC,CASSQVNGGDPYEQYF
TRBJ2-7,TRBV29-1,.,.,TGCAGCGTCGCTGCGGTTGGCTACGAGCAGTACTTC,CSVAAVGYEQYF
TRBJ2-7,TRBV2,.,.,TGTGCCAGTTCCAGGGACTCCTACGAGCAGTACTTC,CASSRDSYEQYF
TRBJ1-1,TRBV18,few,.,TGTGCCAGCTCACCCGGGACGGTGAACACTGAAGCTTTCTTT,CASSPGTVNTEAFF
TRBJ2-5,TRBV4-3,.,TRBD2,TGCGCCAGCAGCCAAGAATATAGCGGGGGGGCCGCCGAACAAGAGACCCAGTACTTC,CASSQEYSGGAAEQETQYF
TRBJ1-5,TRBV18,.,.,TGTGCCAGCTCACCAGATAGTGGCGGCTTCCAGCCCCAGCATTTT,CASSPDSGGFQPQHF
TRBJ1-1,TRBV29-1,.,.,TGCAGCGCTAGGGATCTGAACACTGAAGCTTTCTTT,CSARDLNTEAFF
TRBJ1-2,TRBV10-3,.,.,TGTGCCATCAGTGATTGGGGGACGGCTAACTATGGCTACACCTTC,CAISDWGTANYGYTF
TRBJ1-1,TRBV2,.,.,TGTGCCAGCAGTGGGCAGGGAGGAACTGAAGCTTTCTTT,CASSGQGGTEAFF
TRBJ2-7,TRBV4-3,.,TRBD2,TGCGCCAGCAGCCCGCATCACCCGAGCGGGGGCTCCTACGAGCAGTACTTC,CASSPHHPSGGSYEQYF
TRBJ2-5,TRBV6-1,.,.,TGTGCCAGCAGTGCGGGGTCGTGGGGCGCTAAAGAGACCCAGTACTTC,CASSAGSWGAKETQYF
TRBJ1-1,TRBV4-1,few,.,TGCGCCAGCAGCCAAGATCGGGGCCGGACCCTTATGAACACTGAAGCTTTCTTT,CASSQDRGRTLMNTEAFF
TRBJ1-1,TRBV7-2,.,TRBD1,TGTGCCAGCAGTCTTCAACAGGGGGCGAACACTGAAGCTTTCTTT,CASSLQQGANTEAFF
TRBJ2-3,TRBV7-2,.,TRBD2,TGTGCCAGCAGCTTAGAAGCGGGGGGGTACACAGATACGCAGTATTTT,CASSLEAGGYTDTQYF
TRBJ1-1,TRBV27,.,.,TGTGCCAGCAGCCCGTACACAGGGAACACTGAAGCTTTCTTT,CASSPYTGNTEAFF
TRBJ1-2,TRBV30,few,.,TGTGCCTCGGAAACCAGGGGCAGGGTTGGTGACTATGGCTACACCTTC,CASETRGRVGDYGYTF
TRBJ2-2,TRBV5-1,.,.,TGCGCCAGCAGCTTGGTGGGCCTAAACACCGGGGAGCTGTTTTTT,CASSLVGLNTGELFF
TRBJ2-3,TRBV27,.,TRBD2,TGTGCCAGCAGCGGGGGGGCCTTCACAGATACGCAGTATTTT,CASSGGAFTDTQYF
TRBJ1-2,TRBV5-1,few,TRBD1,TGCGCCAGCAGCTTGGCAGGACAGGACAACTATGGCTACACCTTC,CASSLAGQDNYGYTF
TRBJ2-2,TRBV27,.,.,TGTGCCAGCAGCCCATCCCGGGTCACCGGGGAGCTGTTTTTT,CASSPSRVTGELFF
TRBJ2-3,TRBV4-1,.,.,TGCGCCAGCAGCCAAGGGGGTTTGTCGGCAGATACGCAGTATTTT,CASSQGGLSADTQYF
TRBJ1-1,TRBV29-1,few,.,TGCAGCGTCGCTACCCTCCTGAACACTGAAGCTTTCTTT,CSVATLLNTEAFF
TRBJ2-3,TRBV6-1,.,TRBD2,TGTGCCAGCCGTGAGGGGACTAGCAACACAGATACGCAGTATTTT,CASREGTSNTDTQYF
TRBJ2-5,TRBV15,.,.,TGTGCCACCAGCAGAGACGGCGCGACCCAGTACTTC,CATSRDGATQYF
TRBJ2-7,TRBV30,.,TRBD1,TGTGCCTGGAGTGTAGACAGGGGCTACGAGCAGTACTTC,CAWSVDRGYEQYF
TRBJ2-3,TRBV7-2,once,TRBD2,TGTGCCAGCAGCTTAATTAGCGGGGGGTGGGATACGCAGTATTTT,CASSLISGGWDTQYF
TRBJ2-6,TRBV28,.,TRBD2,TGTGCCAGCACCGGGGGGGGTGCTGGGGCCAACGTCCTGACTTTC,CASTGGGAGANVLTF
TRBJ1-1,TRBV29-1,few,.,TGCAGCGTTGAAGAACGTACGTCCGCTGAAGCTTTCTTT,CSVEERTSAEAFF
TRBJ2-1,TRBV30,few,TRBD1,TGTGCCTGGTCTCCGGGACAGGGGGTGAATGAGCAGTTCTTC,CAWSPGQGVNEQFF
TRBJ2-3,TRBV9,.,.,TGTGCCAGCAGTGCCCGAGGGGGGACCAGCACAGATACGCAGTATTTT,CASSARGGTSTDTQYF
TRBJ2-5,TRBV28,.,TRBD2,TGTGCCAGCAGTCCCGCGGGGGGCTTAGAGACCCAGTACTTC,CASSPAGGLETQYF
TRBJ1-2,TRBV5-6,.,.,TGTGCCAGCAGCGCTCGGGGGGCAAGTCAGTATGGCTACACCTTC,CASSARGASQYGYTF
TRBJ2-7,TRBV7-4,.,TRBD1,TGTGCCAGCAGCGGACCGACAGGGACCTGGGGGTACTTC,CASSGPTGTWGYF
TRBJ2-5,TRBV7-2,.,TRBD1,TGTGCCAGCAGCTTTAATCAGGGGGCAGGAGAGACCCAGTACTTC,CASSFNQGAGETQYF
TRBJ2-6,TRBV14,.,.,TGTGCCAGCAGCCAGGCGGGTTTCTCTGGGGCCAACGTCCTGACTTTC,CASSQAGFSGANVLTF
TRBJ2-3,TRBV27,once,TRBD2,TGTGCCAGCAGCCTGATAGGGACTAGCGGGGGGAGCACAGATACGCAGTATTTT,CASSLIGTSGGSTDTQYF
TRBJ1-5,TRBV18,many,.,TGTGCCAGCTCACCCCAGGGAAGCAATCAGCCCCAGCATTTT,CASSPQGSNQPQHF